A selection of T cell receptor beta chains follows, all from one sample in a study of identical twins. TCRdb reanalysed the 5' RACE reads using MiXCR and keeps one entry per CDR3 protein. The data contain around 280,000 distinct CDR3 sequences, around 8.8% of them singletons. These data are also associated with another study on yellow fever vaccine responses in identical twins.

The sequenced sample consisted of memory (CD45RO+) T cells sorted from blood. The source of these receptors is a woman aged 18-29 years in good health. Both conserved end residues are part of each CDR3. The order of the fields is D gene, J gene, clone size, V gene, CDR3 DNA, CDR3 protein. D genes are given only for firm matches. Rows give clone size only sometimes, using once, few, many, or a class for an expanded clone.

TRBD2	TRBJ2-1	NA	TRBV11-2	TGTGCCAGCAGCTTAAGGCCAAGCGGGGACTACAATGAGCAGTTCTTC	CASSLRPSGDYNEQFF
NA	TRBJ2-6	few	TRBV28	TGTGCCAGCAGTTTAGGGGGCCCTAACCGCTCTGGGGCCAACGTCCTGACTTTC	CASSLGGPNRSGANVLTF
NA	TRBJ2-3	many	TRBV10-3	TGTGCCATCAGGGGGACAGATACGCAGTATTTT	CAIRGTDTQYF
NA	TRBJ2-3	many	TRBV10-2	TGCGCCACCAAGGCAGATACGCAGTATTTT	CATKADTQYF
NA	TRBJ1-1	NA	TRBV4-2	TGTGCCAGCAGCCAATTTGGGGGAGACACTGAAGCTTTCTTT	CASSQFGGDTEAFF
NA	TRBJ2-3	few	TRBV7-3	TGTGCCAGCAGCTTTGGGGGTACTAGCACAGATACGCAGTATTTT	CASSFGGTSTDTQYF
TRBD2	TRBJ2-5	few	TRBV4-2	TGTGCCAGCAGCCAAGACGGGGTAGCGGGGGGAGAGACCCAGTACTTC	CASSQDGVAGGETQYF
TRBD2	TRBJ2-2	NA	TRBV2	TGTGCCAGCACCCTCCGGACTAGCGGCAACACCGGGGAGCTGTTTTTT	CASTLRTSGNTGELFF
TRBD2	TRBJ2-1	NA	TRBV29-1	TGCAGCGTTGAAGGCGGGACTAGCCTGTATGAGCAGTTCTTC	CSVEGGTSLYEQFF
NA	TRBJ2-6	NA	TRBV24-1	TGTGCCACCAGTGACCAGAACGGGGGGCCCGTTGGGGCCAACGTCCTGACTTTC	CATSDQNGGPVGANVLTF
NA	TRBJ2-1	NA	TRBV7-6	TGTGCCAGCAGCTCCCGCGACGGAAGCTCCTACAATGAGCAGTTCTTC	CASSSRDGSSYNEQFF
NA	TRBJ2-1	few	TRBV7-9	TGTGCCAGCAGCGCCAGCGAGAGCTCCTACAATGAGCAGTTCTTC	CASSASESSYNEQFF
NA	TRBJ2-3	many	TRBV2	TGTGCCAGCAGCAGGGCTAGCACAGATACGCAGTATTTT	CASSRASTDTQYF
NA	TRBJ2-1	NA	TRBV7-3	TGTGCCAGCAGCTTAACAGAATCGAAGGAGCAGTTCTTC	CASSLTESKEQFF
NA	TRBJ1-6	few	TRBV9	TGTGCCAGCAGCGTAGAGGGGACTGATAATTCACCCCTCCACTTT	CASSVEGTDNSPLHF
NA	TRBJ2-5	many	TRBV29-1	TGCAGCGTTGAAAAACAGGGCTTAGAGACCCAGTACTTC	CSVEKQGLETQYF
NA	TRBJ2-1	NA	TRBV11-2	TGTGCCAGCAGCTGGGGCCCTGGCCCCTACAATGAGCAGTTCTTC	CASSWGPGPYNEQFF
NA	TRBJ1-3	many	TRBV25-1	TGTGCCTCTCAGGGGGGAAACACCATATATTTT	CASQGGNTIYF
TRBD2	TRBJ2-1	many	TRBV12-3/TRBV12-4	TGTGCCAGCAGTGATAGCGGGAGTAGCGATGAGCAGTTCTTC	CASSDSGSSDEQFF
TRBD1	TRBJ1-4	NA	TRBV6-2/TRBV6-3	TGTGCCAGCAAGAGGACAGGCAATGAAAAACTGTTTTTT	CASKRTGNEKLFF
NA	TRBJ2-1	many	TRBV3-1	TGTGCCAGCAGCCTGAACGGCGGGTTGGGGGGTGAGCAGTTCTTC	CASSLNGGLGGEQFF
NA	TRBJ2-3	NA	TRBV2	TGTGCCAGCAGTGAAGTGGGACCCCGCACAGATACGCAGTATTTT	CASSEVGPRTDTQYF
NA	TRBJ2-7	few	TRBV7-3	TGTGCCAGCAGCTTAGCCCCTGGGGACGAGCAGTACTTC	CASSLAPGDEQYF
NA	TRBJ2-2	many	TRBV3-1	TGTGCCAGCAGCCAAGGCGGGGCAGGGAACACCGGGGAGCTGTTTTTT	CASSQGGAGNTGELFF
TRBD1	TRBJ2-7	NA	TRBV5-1	TGCGCCAGCAGCTTGTTGACAGGGCACTCCTACGAGCAGTACTTC	CASSLLTGHSYEQYF
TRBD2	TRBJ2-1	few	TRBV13	TGTGCCAGCGATCAAAAGGCTAGCGGGAGGGCAAATGAGCAGTTCTTC	CASDQKASGRANEQFF
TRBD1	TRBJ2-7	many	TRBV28	TGTGCCAGCAGTCCAACCCGACAGGGGACGGCCTACGAGCAGTACTTC	CASSPTRQGTAYEQYF
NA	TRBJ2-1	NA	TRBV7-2	TGTGCCAGCAGCTTAATGGGGGGCGGCGATGAGCAGTTCTTC	CASSLMGGGDEQFF
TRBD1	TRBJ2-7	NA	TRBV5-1	TGCGCCAGCAGCTTGGTGACCGGGACAGGGGCCCCCTACGAGCAGTACTTC	CASSLVTGTGAPYEQYF
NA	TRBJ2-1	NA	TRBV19	TGTGCCAGTAGTCCGGGCCCGGGTACCGAGCAGTTCTTC	CASSPGPGTEQFF
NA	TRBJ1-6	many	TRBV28	TGTGCCAGCACGTGGAGGAGCTCCTATAATTCACCCCTCCACTTT	CASTWRSSYNSPLHF
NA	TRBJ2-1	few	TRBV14	TGTGCCAGCAGCTTTGAGTACTACAATGAGCAGTTCTTC	CASSFEYYNEQFF
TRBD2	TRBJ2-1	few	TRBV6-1	TGTGCCAGCAGCCAAGGACTAGGAGGAGGTGAGCAGTTCTTC	CASSQGLGGGEQFF
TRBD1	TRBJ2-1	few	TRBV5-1	TGCGCCAGCAGCTGGGACAGGAGTAGAAACTACAATGAGCAGTTCTTC	CASSWDRSRNYNEQFF
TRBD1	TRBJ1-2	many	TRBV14	TGTGCCAGCAGCTACCGGGACAGGGATGGCTACACCTTC	CASSYRDRDGYTF
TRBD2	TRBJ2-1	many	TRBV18	TGTGCCAGCTCACCACCGGGGACTAGTAATCAGTTCTTC	CASSPPGTSNQFF
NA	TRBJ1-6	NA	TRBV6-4	TGTGCCAGCTCGCTAGGATGGGGACCCCTCCACTTT	CASSLGWGPLHF
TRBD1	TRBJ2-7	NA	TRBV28	TGTGCCAGCAGTTCCTCCGGGACAGGGGTTCACGAGCAGTACTTC	CASSSSGTGVHEQYF
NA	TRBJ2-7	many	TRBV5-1	TGCGCCAGCAGCTCGTTGACGGTAAGCTACGAGCAGTACTTC	CASSSLTVSYEQYF
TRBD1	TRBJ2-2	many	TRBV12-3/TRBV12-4	TGTGCCAGCAGTTTAGCATCACGACAGGGGACCGGGGAGCTGTTTTTT	CASSLASRQGTGELFF
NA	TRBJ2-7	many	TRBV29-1	TGCAGCGTTGGGGTCTGGGACGAGCAGTACTTC	CSVGVWDEQYF
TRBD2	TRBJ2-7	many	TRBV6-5	TGTGCCAGCAGTTCGACTAGCGGGAGCACCTACGAGCAGTACTTC	CASSSTSGSTYEQYF
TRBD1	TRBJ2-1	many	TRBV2	TGTGCCAGCAGTGAAGCCCGGACAGGGCACTACAATGAGCAGTTCTTC	CASSEARTGHYNEQFF
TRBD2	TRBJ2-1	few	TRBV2	TGTGCCAGCAAGGGGACTAGCGGTTACAATGAGCAGTTCTTC	CASKGTSGYNEQFF
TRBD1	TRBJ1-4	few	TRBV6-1	TGTGCCAGCAAAGGGACAGCCGGTGAAAAACTGTTTTTT	CASKGTAGEKLFF
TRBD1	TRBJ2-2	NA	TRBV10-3	TGTGCCACCAATCCTCGACCAGACAGGGGCCGCACCGGGGAGCTGTTTTTT	CATNPRPDRGRTGELFF
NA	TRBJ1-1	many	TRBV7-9	TGTGCCAGCAGCTTAAAGGGGACACCAATGAACACTGAAGCTTTCTTT	CASSLKGTPMNTEAFF
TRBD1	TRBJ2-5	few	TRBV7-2	TGTGCCAGCAGCTACCGACAGGGCCAAGAGACCCAGTACTTC	CASSYRQGQETQYF
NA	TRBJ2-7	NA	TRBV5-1	TGCGCCAGCAGCTTGGGTGGGACAAGGGTCTACGAGCAGTACTTC	CASSLGGTRVYEQYF
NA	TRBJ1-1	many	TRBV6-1	TGTGCCAGCAGTGAAAAAATCCGGCAAGCTGAAGCTTTCTTT	CASSEKIRQAEAFF
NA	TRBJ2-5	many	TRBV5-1	TGCGCCAGCAGCTGGGCCGGAGGGGGGTACCAAGAGACCCAGTACTTC	CASSWAGGGYQETQYF